Sequencing of this T cell receptor (beta chain) was carried out in a study of cytomegalovirus exposure and HLA in healthy donors. Study findings and constraints: Later work showed greater clonal expansion in HLA-associated TCR beta chains than in equally common others.

The PCR employed 60 Vbeta primers together with 13 Jbeta primers. Data came from immunoSEQ multiplex PCR; TCRdb stores just in-frame clones and leaves some out. In the table there are about 120,000 clones, over 70% of which are singletons. Trimming at V came to 2 bases and at J to 1 base, leaving 2 bases not matched to a gene. The V gene's germline CDR1 is MNHEY and CDR2 SMNVEV (reference sequence). This CDR3 comprises 15 residues. On this clone itself: The antigen remains undetermined.

The sequence came from a woman in her fifties or sixties in good health and CMV-seropositive. Sequenced: PBMCs. This chain links TRBV27 with TRBJ2-1; 7 bases align to TRBD2. CDR3 residues: CASSLGGGSYNEQFF. The DNA for the CDR3 is TGTGCCAGCAGTTTAGGGGGGGGGTCCTACAATGAGCAGTTCTTC.